This TCR beta chain emerged from a study of T cells expressing NK-cell markers. Across the study: Sorted CD3+CD56+NKG2C+, CD3+CD56+NKG2C- and CD3+CD56-NKG2C+ T cells provided the TCR beta repertoires. One of the eight sequenced donors was seronegative, whereas the other seven were HCMV-seropositive.

Details on this clonotype: Its antigen is not identified.

Germline V CDR1 and CDR2: LNHNV, YYDKDF (reference sequence). The CDR3 runs to 14 residues. General observations from the study: The HCMV specificity of the expanded NKG2C+ T cell clones stayed unresolved.

The authors made TCR beta cDNA libraries by 5'RACE template switching. This switching added a universal primer site and UMIs. TCRdb reanalyzed the 5' RACE reads, giving one entry per CDR3 protein sequence and no DNA. The data show about 450,000 distinct CDR3 sequences, and the top ten clones hold 7.3%. Sequenced material: blood T cells: a sorted CD56 or NKG2C T cell subset, CD4+ or CD8+ T cells, or bulk PBMC T cells (not recorded which). This chain connects TRBV15 to TRBJ2-7. The TCR comes from a woman between 18 and 70 years old in good health. The CDR3 is CATSSPSNSYEQYF.